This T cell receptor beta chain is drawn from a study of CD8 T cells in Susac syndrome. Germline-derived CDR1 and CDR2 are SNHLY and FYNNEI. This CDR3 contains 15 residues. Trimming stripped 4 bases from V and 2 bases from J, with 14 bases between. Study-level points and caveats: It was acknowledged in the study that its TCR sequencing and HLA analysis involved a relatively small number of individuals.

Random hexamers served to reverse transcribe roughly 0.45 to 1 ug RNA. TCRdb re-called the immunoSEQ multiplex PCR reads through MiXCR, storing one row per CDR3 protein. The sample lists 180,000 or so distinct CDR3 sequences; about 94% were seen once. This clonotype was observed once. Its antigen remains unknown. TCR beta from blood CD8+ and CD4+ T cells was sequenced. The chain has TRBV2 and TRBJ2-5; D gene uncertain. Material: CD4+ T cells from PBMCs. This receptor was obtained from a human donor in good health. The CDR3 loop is CASSAQADSQETQYF. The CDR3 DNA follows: TGTGCCAGCAGTGCCCAGGCCGACTCTCAAGAGACCCAGTACTTC.